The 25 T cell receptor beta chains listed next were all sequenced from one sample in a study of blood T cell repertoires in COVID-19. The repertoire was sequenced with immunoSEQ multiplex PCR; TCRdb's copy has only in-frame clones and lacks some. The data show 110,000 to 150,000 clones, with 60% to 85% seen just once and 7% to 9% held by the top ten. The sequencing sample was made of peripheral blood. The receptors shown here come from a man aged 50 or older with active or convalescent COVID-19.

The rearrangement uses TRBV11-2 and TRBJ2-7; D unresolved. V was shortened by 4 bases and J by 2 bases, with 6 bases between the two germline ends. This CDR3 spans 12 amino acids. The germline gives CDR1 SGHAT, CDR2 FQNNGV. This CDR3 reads CASSSSPYEQYF. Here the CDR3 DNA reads TGTGCCAGCAGCTCCTCCCCCTACGAGCAGTACTTC.

CDR3 amino acids: CASGGYYNEQFF. In nucleotides, the CDR3 is TGTGCCTCGGGGGGGTACTACAATGAGCAGTTCTTC. The chain combines TRBV2 with TRBJ2-1; 8 bases agree with TRBD2. Trimming at V came to 11 bases and at J to 3 bases, leaving 3 bases not matched to a gene. The length of the CDR3 is 12 residues. Germline assignment: CDR1 SNHLY and CDR2 FYNNEI.

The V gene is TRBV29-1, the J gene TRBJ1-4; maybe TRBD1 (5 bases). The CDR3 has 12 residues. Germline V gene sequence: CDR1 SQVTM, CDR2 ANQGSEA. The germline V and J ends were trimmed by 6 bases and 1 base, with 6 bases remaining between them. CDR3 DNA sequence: TGCAGCGTGGGGGGAACTAATGAAAAACTGTTTTTT. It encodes CSVGGTNEKLFF.

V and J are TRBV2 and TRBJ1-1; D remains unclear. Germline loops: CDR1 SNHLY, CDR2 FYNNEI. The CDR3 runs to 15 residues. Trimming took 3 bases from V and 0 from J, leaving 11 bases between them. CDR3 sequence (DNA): TGTGCCAGCAGTGAGTACACCGGGGTGAACACTGAAGCTTTCTTT. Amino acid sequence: CASSEYTGVNTEAFF. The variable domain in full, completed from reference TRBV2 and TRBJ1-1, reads EPEVTQTPSHQVTQMGQEVILRCVPISNHLYFYWYRQILGQKVEFLVSFYNNEISEKSEIFDDQFSVERPDGSNFTLKIRSTKLEDSAMYFCASSEYTGVNTEAFFGQGTRLTVV.

The CDR3 coding sequence is TGTGCCAGCAGCCAAGACGGGGGTCGCACAGATACGCAGTATTTT. It encodes CASSQDGGRTDTQYF. The chain carries TRBV4-2 and TRBJ2-3; D may be TRBD2 (6 bases). CDR3 size: 15 residues. The V end was cut by 0 bases, the J end by 1 base, with 8 bases between. Per the germline V gene, CDR1 is LGHNA and CDR2 is YNFKEQ.

For the CDR3, the DNA is TGTGCCAGCAGCTTATTTGCGGGGATGGAAAAACTGTTTTTT. As protein: CASSLFAGMEKLFF. The genes are TRBV11-2 and TRBJ1-4; no definite D call. Trimming shortened V by 2 bases and J by 8 bases, and 12 bases separated the two germline ends. This CDR3 contains 14 residues. Germline V gene sequence: CDR1 SGHAT, CDR2 FQNNGV.

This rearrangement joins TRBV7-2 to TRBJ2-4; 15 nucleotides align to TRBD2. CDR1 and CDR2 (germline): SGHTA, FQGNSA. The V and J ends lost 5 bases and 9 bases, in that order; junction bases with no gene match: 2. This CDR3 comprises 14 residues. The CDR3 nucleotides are TGTGCCAGCAGCACGGGACTAGCGGGGGGCATTCAGTACTTC. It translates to CASSTGLAGGIQYF.

CDR3 sequence reads: CASSLSGQVFYEQYF. In DNA form, the CDR3 reads TGTGCCAGCAGCTTATCGGGACAGGTATTCTACGAGCAGTACTTC. V usage is TRBV7-6 and J usage is TRBJ2-7, with TRBD1 matching over 8 bases. The CDR3 runs 15 residues. With 2 bases clipped from V and 3 bases from J, the junction kept 6 bases outside the gene matches. The germline gives CDR1 SGHVS, CDR2 FNYEAQ. The whole variable domain, filled in from reference TRBV7-6 and TRBJ2-7, reads GAGVSQSPRYKVTKRGQDVALRCDPISGHVSLYWYRQALGQGPEFLTYFNYEAQQDKSGLPNDRFSAERPEGSISTLTIQRTEQRDSAMYRCASSLSGQVFYEQYFGPGTRLTVT.

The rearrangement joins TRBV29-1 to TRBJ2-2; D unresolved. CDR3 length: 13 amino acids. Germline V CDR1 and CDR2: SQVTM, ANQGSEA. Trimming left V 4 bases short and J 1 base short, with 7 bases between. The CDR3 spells CSVVGVNTGELFF. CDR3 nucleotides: TGCAGCGTTGTAGGAGTGAACACCGGGGAGCTGTTTTTT.

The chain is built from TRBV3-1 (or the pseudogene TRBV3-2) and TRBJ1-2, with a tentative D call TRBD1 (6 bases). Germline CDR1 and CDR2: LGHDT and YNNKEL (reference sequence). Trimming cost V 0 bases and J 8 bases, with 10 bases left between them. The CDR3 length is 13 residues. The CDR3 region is CASSQDPGVGYTF. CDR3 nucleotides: TGTGCCAGCAGCCAAGATCCAGGGGTGGGCTACACCTTC.

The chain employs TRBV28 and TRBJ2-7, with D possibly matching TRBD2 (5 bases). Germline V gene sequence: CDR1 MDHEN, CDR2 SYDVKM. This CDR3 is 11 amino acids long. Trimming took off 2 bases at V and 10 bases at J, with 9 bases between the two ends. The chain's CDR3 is CASSLTRAQYF. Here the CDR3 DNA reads TGTGCCAGCAGTTTAACTAGAGCCCAGTACTTC.

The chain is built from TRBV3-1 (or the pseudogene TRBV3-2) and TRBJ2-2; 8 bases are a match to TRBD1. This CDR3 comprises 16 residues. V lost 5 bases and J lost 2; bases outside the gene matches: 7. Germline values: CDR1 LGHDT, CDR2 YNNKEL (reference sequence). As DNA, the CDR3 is TGTGCCAGCAGCAAACAGGGGGAGATTAACACCGGGGAGCTGTTTTTT. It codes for CASSKQGEINTGELFF.

The chain's CDR3 is CATSDAWEGLRDEQFF. The CDR3 DNA reads as TGTGCCACCAGTGATGCCTGGGAGGGCCTCAGGGATGAGCAGTTCTTC. The J gene is TRBJ2-1, the V gene TRBV24-1; 7 positions match TRBD2. CDR1 and CDR2 from the germline V gene are KGHDR and SFDVKD. V dropped 3 bases and J dropped 8; count of bases not matched to a gene: 12. The CDR3 totals 16 residues.

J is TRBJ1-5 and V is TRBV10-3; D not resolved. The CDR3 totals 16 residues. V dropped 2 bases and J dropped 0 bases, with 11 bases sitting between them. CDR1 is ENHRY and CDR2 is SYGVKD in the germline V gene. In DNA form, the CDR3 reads TGTGCCATCAGTGAGGGAGACTCGTATAGCAATCAGCCCCAGCATTTT. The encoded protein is CAISEGDSYSNQPQHF.

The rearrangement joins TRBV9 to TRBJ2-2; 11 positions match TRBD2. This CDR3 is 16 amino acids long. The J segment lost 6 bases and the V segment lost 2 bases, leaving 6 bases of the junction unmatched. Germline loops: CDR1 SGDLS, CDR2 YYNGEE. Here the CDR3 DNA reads TGTGCCAGCAGCGTTTTAACTAGCGGGAGTTCCGGGGAGCTGTTTTTT. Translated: CASSVLTSGSSGELFF.

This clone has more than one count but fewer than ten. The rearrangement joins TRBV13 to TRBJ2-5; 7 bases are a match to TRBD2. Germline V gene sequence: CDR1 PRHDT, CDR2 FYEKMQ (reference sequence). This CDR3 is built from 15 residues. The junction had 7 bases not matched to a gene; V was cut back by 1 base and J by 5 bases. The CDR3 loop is CASSLAPTSRETQYF. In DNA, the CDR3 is TGTGCCAGCAGCTTAGCCCCGACTAGCAGGGAGACCCAGTACTTC. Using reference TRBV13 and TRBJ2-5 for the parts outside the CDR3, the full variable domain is AAGVIQSPRHLIKEKRETATLKCYPIPRHDTVYWYQQGPGQDPQFLISFYEKMQSDKGSIPDRFSAQQFSDYHSELNMSSLELGDSALYFCASSLAPTSRETQYFGPGTRLLVL.

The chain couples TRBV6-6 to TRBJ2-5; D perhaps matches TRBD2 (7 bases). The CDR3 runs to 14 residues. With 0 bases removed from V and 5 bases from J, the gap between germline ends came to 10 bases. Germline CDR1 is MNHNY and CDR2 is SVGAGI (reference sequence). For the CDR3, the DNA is TGTGCCAGCAGTTACTCGGGGGGGCTGGAGACCCAGTACTTC. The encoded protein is CASSYSGGLETQYF.

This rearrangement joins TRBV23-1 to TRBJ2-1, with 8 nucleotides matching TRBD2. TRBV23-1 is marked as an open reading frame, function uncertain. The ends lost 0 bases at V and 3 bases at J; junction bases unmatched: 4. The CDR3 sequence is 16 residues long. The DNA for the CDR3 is TGCGCCAGCAGTCAATCGAGGCTAGCGGGCTACAATGAGCAGTTCTTC. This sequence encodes CASSQSRLAGYNEQFF.

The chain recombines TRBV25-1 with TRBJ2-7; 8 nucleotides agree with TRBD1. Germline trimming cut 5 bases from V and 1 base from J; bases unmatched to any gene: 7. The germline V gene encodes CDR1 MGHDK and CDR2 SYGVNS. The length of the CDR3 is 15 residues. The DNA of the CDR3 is TGTGCCAGCAGTCCCCGGACAGGGCATTCCTACGAGCAGTACTTC. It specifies CASSPRTGHSYEQYF.

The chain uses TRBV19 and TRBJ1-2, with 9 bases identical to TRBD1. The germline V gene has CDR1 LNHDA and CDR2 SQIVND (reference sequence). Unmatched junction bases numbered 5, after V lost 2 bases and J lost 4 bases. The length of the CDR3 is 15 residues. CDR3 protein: CASSIRTGESYGYTF. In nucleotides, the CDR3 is TGTGCCAGTAGTATAAGGACAGGGGAATCCTATGGCTACACCTTC.

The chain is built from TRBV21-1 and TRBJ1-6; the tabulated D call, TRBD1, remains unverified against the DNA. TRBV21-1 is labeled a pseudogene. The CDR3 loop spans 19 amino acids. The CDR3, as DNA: TGTGCCAGCAGCACTCCTGGGCGAGACAGGGGGAGAGATAATTCACCCCTCCACTTT. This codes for CASSTPGRDRGRDNSPLHF.

CDR3 region: CASSSQGNAGNTIYF. In DNA form, the CDR3 reads TGTGCCAGCAGTTCTCAGGGAAACGCTGGAAACACCATATATTTT. The chain carries TRBV7-9 and TRBJ1-3, with D perhaps TRBD1 (5 bases). This CDR3 has 15 residues. With 6 bases removed from V and 2 bases from J, the gap between germline ends came to 14 bases. CDR1 is SEHNR, CDR2 FQNEAQ, per germline (reference sequence).

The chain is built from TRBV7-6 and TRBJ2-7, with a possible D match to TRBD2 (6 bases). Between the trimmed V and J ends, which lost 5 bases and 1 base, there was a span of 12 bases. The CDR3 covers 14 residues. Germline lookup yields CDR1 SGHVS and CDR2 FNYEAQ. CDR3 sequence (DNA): TGTGCCAGCAGCCAGTCGGCGGGATCCTACGAGCAGTACTTC. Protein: CASSQSAGSYEQYF.

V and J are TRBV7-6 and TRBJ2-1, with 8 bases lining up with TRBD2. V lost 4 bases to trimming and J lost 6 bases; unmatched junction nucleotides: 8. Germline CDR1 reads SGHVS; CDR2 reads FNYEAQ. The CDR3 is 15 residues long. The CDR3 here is CASSYPGTRLNEQFF. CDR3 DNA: TGTGCCAGCAGCTATCCCGGGACTAGACTCAATGAGCAGTTCTTC.

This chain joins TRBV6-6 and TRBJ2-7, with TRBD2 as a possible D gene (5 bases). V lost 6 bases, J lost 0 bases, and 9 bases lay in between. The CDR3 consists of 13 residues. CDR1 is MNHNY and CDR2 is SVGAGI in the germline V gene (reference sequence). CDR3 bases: TGTGCCAGCAGCCCTGGGAGCTCCTACGAGCAGTACTTC. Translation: CASSPGSSYEQYF.